These T cell receptor beta chains were read from a single sample in a study of Ad26.COV2.S vaccination and SARS-CoV-2 variants. The method was immunoSEQ multiplex PCR; TCRdb's version includes in-frame clones alone and lacks a portion of them. The sample yields 250,000 to 300,000 clones, around 87% seen once. The sample was peripheral blood, taken in a trial of Ad26.COV2.S vaccine versus placebo. These receptors originate from a person between 18 and 60 years old who received the Ad26.COV2.S COVID-19 vaccine or a placebo. CDR3s include the opening cysteine and the closing phenylalanine or tryptophan. The order of the fields is J gene, V gene, CDR3 protein.

>TRBJ2-3|TRBV5-5
CASSFSPREPGLTQYF
>TRBJ2-1|TRBV12-3/TRBV12-4
CASSPSRGYEQFF
>TRBJ2-7|TRBV12-5
CASGGVRSERHTYEQYF
>TRBJ2-7|TRBV5-6
CASSLMGTGPHEQYF
>TRBJ2-2|TRBV5-4
CASSSGQGFSTNTGELFF
>TRBJ2-2|TRBV4-2
CASTRGGGTGDTGELFF
>TRBJ1-1|TRBV7-9
CASSPGGGTEAFF
>TRBJ2-3|TRBV11-2
CASRKPGLSTDTQYF
>TRBJ1-3|TRBV30
CAWGQNSGNTIYF
>TRBJ2-1|TRBV7-8
CASSLGGQSSYNEQFF
>TRBJ2-1|TRBV12-3/TRBV12-4
CASSLPHNEQFF
>TRBJ2-7|TRBV18
CASSSMSGGGSYEQYF
>TRBJ2-5|TRBV7-6
CASSFGLGSQETQYF
>TRBJ1-2|TRBV9
CASSVEGGTYGYTF
>TRBJ1-5|TRBV19
CAGRQLSNQPQHF
>TRBJ1-2|TRBV25-1
CASIDDRQAGGYTF
>TRBJ2-3|TRBV5-4
CASSLGGVSGGTDTQYF
>TRBJ2-1|TRBV7-2
CASSSLAGSYNEQFF
>TRBJ1-2|TRBV7-9
CASSLSRDLGGYTF
>TRBJ1-2|TRBV5-4
CASSLAVGLQYGYTF
>TRBJ2-7|TRBV6-2/TRBV6-3
CASSYGQTYEQYF
>TRBJ2-7|TRBV5-1
CASSLANRGLEQYF
>TRBJ2-2|TRBV2
CASRFNRGDTGELFF
>TRBJ1-3|TRBV14
CASSQRQGAISANTIYF
>TRBJ1-6|TRBV4-3
CASSQDWGGNSPLHF
>TRBJ1-2|TRBV29-1
CSVEEGFFGYTF
>TRBJ2-7|TRBV7-9
CASSRTGTAYEQYF
>TRBJ2-3|TRBV28
CASSLIGPTGGTQYF
>TRBJ2-5|TRBV29-1
CSGGPGGETQYF
>TRBJ2-1|TRBV5-4
CASSTRGAGGGNEQFF
>TRBJ1-2|TRBV3-1/TRBV3-2
CASRRTGGYGYTF
>TRBJ1-1|TRBV11-2
CASSLSGKSTEAFF
>TRBJ1-2|TRBV27
CASSLSLSYGYTF
>TRBJ2-7|TRBV9
CASSVGVGEQYF
>TRBJ2-5|TRBV27
CASSLGQGYQETQYF
>TRBJ2-5|TRBV19
CASTRDRTLQETQYF
>TRBJ2-4|TRBV7-2
CASSLDRVGREAAKNIQYF
>TRBJ2-7|TRBV7-3
CASSLLPGDHYEQYF
>TRBJ1-5|TRBV7-2
CASSLDLGPQHF
>TRBJ2-3|TRBV19
CASSTGHTQYF
>TRBJ1-2|TRBV5-4
CASSSQKDGFYGYTF
>TRBJ2-2|TRBV13
CASSPPYSGELFF
>TRBJ2-7|TRBV4-1
CASSPIPWGSLNYEQYF
>TRBJ1-1|TRBV4-1
CASSQQGGRTAITEAFF
>TRBJ2-7|TRBV7-8
CATAGEEYEQYF
>TRBJ1-1|TRBV6-2/TRBV6-3
CASSYADRGGPEAFF
>TRBJ2-1|TRBV5-1
CASSEGQLGEQFF